This is a list of T cell receptor beta chains from one sample in a study of blood T cell repertoires in COVID-19. The data were produced by immunoSEQ multiplex PCR, yet TCRdb's version contains in-frame clones alone and is incomplete. This table holds roughly 500,000 clones, roughly nine tenths found once. The sequenced sample was peripheral blood. Every receptor here comes from a man between 18 and 35 years old with COVID-19, enrolled during active disease. Each CDR3 is given with its conserved first and last residue. A D gene is named only where the DNA matches it firmly. Expanded clones are given a class, and other clones once, few, many or no size at all.

j_call v_call d_call clone_size cdr3_nt cdr3_aa
TRBJ2-7 TRBV13 TRBD1 - TGTGCCAGCAGCCGAGGCCGGGACAGGGTCGCGGAGCAGTACTTC CASSRGRDRVAEQYF
TRBJ1-4 TRBV6-5 - - TGTGCCAGCAGCCAAGTTCCGGATGAAAAACTGTTTTTT CASSQVPDEKLFF
TRBJ1-2 TRBV7-9 - - TGTGCCAGCAGCTTAGTTTCTGCGGGAGGCTACACCTTC CASSLVSAGGYTF
TRBJ1-5 TRBV19 - few TGTGCCAGTAGTATATCCGGTAGCAATCAGCCCCAGCATTTT CASSISGSNQPQHF
TRBJ2-7 TRBV5-8 TRBD1 - TGTGCCAGCAGCGAAACCGGGACAGGGATCTACGAGCAGTACTTC CASSETGTGIYEQYF
TRBJ1-1 TRBV9 TRBD1 - TGTGCCAGCAGCGCACAGGGGCGAAGCACTGAAGCTTTCTTT CASSAQGRSTEAFF
TRBJ1-2 TRBV13 - - TGTGCCAGCAGCTTATCTGGCAGTTCTAGCCATGGCTACACCTTC CASSLSGSSSHGYTF
TRBJ1-4 TRBV25-1 TRBD1 - TGTGCCAGCAGTGTACCCGGGACAGGGGTCGAAAAACTGTTTTTT CASSVPGTGVEKLFF
TRBJ1-5 TRBV28 - - TGTGCCAGCCTACAGGGAGGGTTCAATCAGCCCCAGCATTTT CASLQGGFNQPQHF
TRBJ1-1 TRBV11-1 - - TGTGCCAGCAGCTCCGAGGAGGCCAGTTGGGGCACTGAAGCTTTCTTT CASSSEEASWGTEAFF
TRBJ2-1 TRBV10-3 - - TGTGCCATCAGTGAGACCTCGGGGAGCTCCTACAATGAGCAGTTCTTC CAISETSGSSYNEQFF
TRBJ2-2 TRBV6-5 TRBD2 - TGTGCCAGCCGGCTAAGAGCGGGAGGGGCCGGGGAGCTGTTTTTT CASRLRAGGAGELFF
TRBJ2-7 TRBV5-6 - - TGTGCCAGCAGCTTTTCGGGAATCCCCTACGAGCAGTACTTC CASSFSGIPYEQYF
TRBJ2-3 TRBV3-1/TRBV3-2 - - TGTGCCAGCAGCCAACTTTTAGCGAGAGATACGCAGTATTTT CASSQLLARDTQYF
TRBJ2-7 TRBV11-2 - - TGTGCCAGCAGCTCCCGGACAGTAGCCGCTGGAGAGCAGTACTTC CASSSRTVAAGEQYF
TRBJ2-3 TRBV7-3 TRBD2 - TGTGCCAGCAGCCCGGGTTCCGGGACTAGCGGGAGTAGGGCAGATACGCAGTATTTT CASSPGSGTSGSRADTQYF